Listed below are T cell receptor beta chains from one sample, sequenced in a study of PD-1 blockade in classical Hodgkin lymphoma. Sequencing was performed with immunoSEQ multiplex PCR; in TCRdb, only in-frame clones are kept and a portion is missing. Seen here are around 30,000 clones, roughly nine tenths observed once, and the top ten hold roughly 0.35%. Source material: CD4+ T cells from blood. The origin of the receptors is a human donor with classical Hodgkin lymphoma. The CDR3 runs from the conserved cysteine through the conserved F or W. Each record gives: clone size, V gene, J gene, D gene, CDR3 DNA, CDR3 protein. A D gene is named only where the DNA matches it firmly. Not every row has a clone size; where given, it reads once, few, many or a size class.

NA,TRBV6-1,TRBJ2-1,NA,TGTGCCAGCATACCCAGGGTCAATGAGCAGTTCTTC,CASIPRVNEQFF
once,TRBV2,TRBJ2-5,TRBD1,TGTGCCAACCCAAAGGACAGGTCTGAACAAGAGACCCAGTACTTC,CANPKDRSEQETQYF
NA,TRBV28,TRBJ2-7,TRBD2,TGTGCCAGCAGTTCGGGGGAAGCGGGAGGGTACGAGCAGTACTTC,CASSSGEAGGYEQYF
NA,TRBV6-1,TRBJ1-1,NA,TGTGCCAGCAGTGAGGTCCTGAACACTGAAGCTTTCTTT,CASSEVLNTEAFF
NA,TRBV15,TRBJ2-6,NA,TGTGCCACCAGCAGTCCGGGGACGGCTGGGGCCAACGTCCTGACTTTC,CATSSPGTAGANVLTF
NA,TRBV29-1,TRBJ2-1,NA,TGCAGCGCTGGGAGTATTGAGCAGTTCTTC,CSAGSIEQFF
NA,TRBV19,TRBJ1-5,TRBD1,TGTGCCAGTAGTACCTACCTGACAGGGATTCAGCCCCAGCATTTT,CASSTYLTGIQPQHF
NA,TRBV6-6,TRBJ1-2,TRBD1,TGTGCCAGCAGTTACTCAGGGACAGAGACCTCCTACACCTTC,CASSYSGTETSYTF
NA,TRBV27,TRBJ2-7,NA,TGTGCCAGCAGTTTTGTCGAACCCTACGAGCAGTACTTC,CASSFVEPYEQYF
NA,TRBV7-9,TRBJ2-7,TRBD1,TGTGCCAGCAGCTTGGTCGGGACAGGTTCCTACGAGCAGTACTTC,CASSLVGTGSYEQYF
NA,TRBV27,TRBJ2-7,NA,TGTGCCAGCAGTCCAAATACCCGGGGTCCGCTTTACGAGCAGTACTTC,CASSPNTRGPLYEQYF
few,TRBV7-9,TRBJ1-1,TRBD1,TGTGCCAGCAGCCCAACGGGCAGGGGGGACACTGAAGCTTTCTTT,CASSPTGRGDTEAFF
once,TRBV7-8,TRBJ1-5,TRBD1,TGTGCCAGCAGCTTCCTAACAGGGGTTGGCAATCAGCCCCAGCATTTT,CASSFLTGVGNQPQHF
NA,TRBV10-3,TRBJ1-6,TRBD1,TGTGCCATCAGTGGGGAAGGGGGCCGTTCACCCCTCCACTTT,CAISGEGGRSPLHF
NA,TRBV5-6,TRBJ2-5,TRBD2,TGTGCCAGCAGCTTTTTTCCGGGACTAAGTCAAGAGACCCAGTACTTC,CASSFFPGLSQETQYF
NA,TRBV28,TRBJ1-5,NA,TGTGCCGGGGGGGACGCGCGAGCTGGCAATCAGCCCCAGCATTTT,CAGGDARAGNQPQHF
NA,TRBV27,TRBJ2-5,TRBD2,TGTGCCAGCAGGGCGGGACTAGCGGGAGGTGATGAGACCCAGTACTTC,CASRAGLAGGDETQYF
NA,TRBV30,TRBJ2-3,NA,TGTGCCTGTCTGCCCCTTAGCCCCTCTACGCAGTATTTT,CACLPLSPSTQYF
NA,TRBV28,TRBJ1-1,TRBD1,TGTGCCAGCAGTCAGACAGGGGCTGAAGCTTTCTTT,CASSQTGAEAFF
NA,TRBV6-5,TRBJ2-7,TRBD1,TGTGCCAGCAGTCGGGACAGGGGTTACGAGCAGTACTTC,CASSRDRGYEQYF
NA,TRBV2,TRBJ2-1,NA,TGTGCCAGCAGTGAAGCGCGCGGGCCAAGCAATGAGCAGTTCTTC,CASSEARGPSNEQFF
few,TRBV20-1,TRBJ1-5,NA,TGCAGTGCTACCTCAGGTCAGCCCCAGCATTTT,CSATSGQPQHF
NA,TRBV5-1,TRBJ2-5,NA,TGCGCCAGCGGGCAGAAACAGGGCCAAGAGACCCAGTACTTC,CASGQKQGQETQYF
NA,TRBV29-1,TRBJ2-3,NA,TGCAGCGTTGAAGAGGGTTTGGCAGCAGGCACAGATACGCAGTATTTT,CSVEEGLAAGTDTQYF
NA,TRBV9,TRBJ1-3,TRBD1,TGTGCCAGCAGCGCAGGGGGAGAGGGGACCATATATTTT,CASSAGGEGTIYF
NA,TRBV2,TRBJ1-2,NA,TGTGCCAGCAGTGTGGAACAGGTGTATGGCTACACCTTC,CASSVEQVYGYTF